Below are 22 T cell receptor beta chains sequenced from a single sample in a study of beta chain features in type 1 diabetes listed by TCRdb under 2018. What the research found in general, with its limitations: In all four CD4+ subsets, TCRB CDR3 length was moderately but significantly shorter in type 1 diabetes patients.

Their specific antigens are unknown. Receptor libraries were prepared by the immunoSEQ multiplex PCR assay. The entire amount of isolated RNA was reverse transcribed using the High Capacity cDNA Reverse Transcription Kit, so the sequenced TCRB transcripts were expressed ones. Not all clones reach the TCRdb copy of this immuneACCESS table, which keeps in-frame sequences only. Checked studies attribute under half of the gap to unresolved V genes and leave the rest unexplained. The sample table holds under 300,000 clones, of which approximately 16% were seen once. The ten most abundant clones make up about 0.085% of the sample. Sequencing was performed on naive CD4+ T cells from blood. Taken with the paper, the label for cell subset or site translates to: true naive CD4+ T cells. The receptors here all came from a man aged 30 to 39 with type 1 diabetes.

V is TRBV18 and J is TRBJ2-1; unclear D gene. Trimming took off 3 bases at V and 6 bases at J, with 3 bases between the two ends. Germline CDR1 KGHSH, CDR2 LQKENI. The CDR3 length is 11 residues. Written as DNA, the CDR3 is TGTGCCAGCTCACCTATCAATGAGCAGTTCTTC. Amino acid sequence: CASSPINEQFF.

This chain uses TRBV29-1 with TRBJ2-1, with D uncertain. The germline V gene has CDR1 SQVTM and CDR2 ANQGSEA. With 5 bases removed from V and 6 bases from J, the gap between germline ends came to 14 bases. The CDR3 runs 13 residues. The CDR3: CSVIQGPSNEQFF. The DNA of the CDR3 is TGCAGCGTTATTCAAGGGCCGAGCAATGAGCAGTTCTTC.

The chain couples TRBV29-1 to TRBJ2-3, with D possibly TRBD1 on 6 matching bases. The CDR3 covers 15 residues. V was cut by 2 bases and J by 0 bases, with 12 bases left in between. Germline assignment: CDR1 SQVTM and CDR2 ANQGSEA. The CDR3 region is CSVENRVASTDTQYF. CDR3 sequence (DNA): TGCAGCGTTGAAAACAGGGTGGCAAGCACAGATACGCAGTATTTT.

The table lists this clone with a few counts. This rearrangement joins TRBV30 to TRBJ2-7; 10 bases line up with TRBD2. The J segment lost 3 bases and the V segment lost 6 bases, leaving 5 bases of the junction unmatched. CDR3 length: 13 residues. CDR1 and CDR2 from the germline V gene are GTSNPN and SVGIG (reference sequence). The CDR3 here is CACPGTSVYEQYF. CDR3 nucleotides: TGTGCCTGCCCCGGGACTAGCGTCTACGAGCAGTACTTC.

This clone was seen more than once but under ten times. Other DNA sequences in the same sample also yield this CDR3. This sequence joins TRBV29-1 and TRBJ1-3, with D perhaps TRBD1 (5 bases). The CDR3 is 13 amino acids. Germline V lookup: CDR1 SQVTM, CDR2 ANQGSEA. V lost 2 bases to trimming and J lost 0 bases, with 5 bases between them. The CDR3 DNA reads as TGCAGCGTTGAAAGGGGCTCTGGAAACACCATATATTTT. Amino acids: CSVERGSGNTIYF.

This clone has only a few counts. The chain carries TRBV14 and TRBJ1-1; 7 bases are shared with TRBD1. Per germline, CDR1 SGHDN and CDR2 FVKESK. The trim removed 5 bases at V and 0 bases at J, leaving 3 bases unmatched. The CDR3 has 14 residues. CDR3 sequence (DNA): TGTGCCAGCAGCGACAGGGCCCTGAACACTGAAGCTTTCTTT. Its protein product is CASSDRALNTEAFF.

This clone appeared a few times. This chain connects TRBV5-1 to TRBJ2-1; 9 positions match TRBD2. Trimming took 0 bases from V and 7 from J; bases not matched to a gene: 5. Germline V lookup: CDR1 SGHRS, CDR2 YFSETQ. The CDR3 contains 15 residues. The CDR3 nucleotides read TGCGCCAGCAGCTTGGATGGCGCGGGAGGGAATGAGCAGTTCTTC. This gives the protein CASSLDGAGGNEQFF.

The gene calls are TRBV29-1 and TRBJ2-3; tentative D call: TRBD1 (6 bases). The CDR3 spans 12 residues. Germline V gene sequence: CDR1 SQVTM, CDR2 ANQGSEA. The V gene lost 3 bases and the J gene lost 3 bases, with 7 bases spanning the gap. CDR3 in amino acids: CSVEGQTDTQYF. CDR3 bases: TGCAGCGTTGAGGGACAAACAGATACGCAGTATTTT.

The chain uses TRBV29-1 and TRBJ1-1; D not certain. The CDR3 spans 12 residues. CDR1 SQVTM and CDR2 ANQGSEA come from the germline V gene. Trimming cost V 5 bases and J 3 bases, with 10 bases left between them. CDR3 sequence: CSVSGGDTEAFF. CDR3 nucleotide sequence: TGCAGCGTTTCCGGCGGGGACACTGAAGCTTTCTTT.

This clone was seen a few times. V usage is TRBV29-1 and J usage is TRBJ1-2, with TRBD1 as a possible D gene (6 bases). Trimming cost V 4 bases and J 3 bases, with 12 bases left between them. CDR3 length equals 13 residues. Germline V gene sequence: CDR1 SQVTM, CDR2 ANQGSEA. For the CDR3, the DNA is TGCAGCGTTGGGGCAGGGGCGGACTATGGCTACACCTTC. It translates to CSVGAGADYGYTF.

The chain carries TRBV2 and TRBJ2-4; 7 bases fit TRBD1. CDR1 is SNHLY, CDR2 FYNNEI, per germline. The V gene end was trimmed by 2 bases and the J gene end by 6 bases; junction bases not matched to a gene: 7. The CDR3 totals 15 residues. This CDR3 is CASSESRTGRNIQYF. The DNA of the CDR3 is TGTGCCAGCAGTGAATCCCGGACAGGAAGAAACATTCAGTACTTC.

This clone turned up a few times. The rearrangement joins TRBV29-1 to TRBJ1-1, with D perhaps matching TRBD1 (5 bases). Germline loops: CDR1 SQVTM, CDR2 ANQGSEA. The CDR3 sequence is 14 residues long. Trimming pared 6 bases from V and 6 bases from J, leaving 20 bases between. The CDR3 nucleotides are TGCAGCGTGAGGGAGCGGTTGGGCAGGGCTGAAGCTTTCTTT. This translates into CSVRERLGRAEAFF.

This clone turned up a few times. V and J are TRBV25-1 and TRBJ2-2; no clear D. The CDR3 is made up of 13 amino acids. The ends were cut back, 7 bases at V and 5 bases at J, with 11 bases in the middle. Germline V gene sequence: CDR1 MGHDK, CDR2 SYGVNS. CDR3 in amino acids: CASMGIGTGELFF. The CDR3 bases are TGTGCCAGCATGGGGATAGGGACCGGGGAGCTGTTTTTT.

The genes are TRBV28 and TRBJ2-7; 9 positions agree with TRBD1. This CDR3 has 16 residues. V trimming: 5 bases; J trimming: 3 bases; junction bases outside the gene matches: 11. Germline-derived CDR1 and CDR2 are MDHEN and SYDVKM. CDR3 sequence reads: CASSHISGTGFYEQYF. For the CDR3, the DNA is TGTGCCAGCAGTCATATATCCGGGACAGGGTTCTACGAGCAGTACTTC.

This clone was detected a few times. This sequence joins TRBV10-3 and TRBJ2-7, with D possibly TRBD2 on 5 matching bases. Trimming took off 6 bases at V and 0 bases at J, with 12 bases between the two ends. The germline V gene has CDR1 ENHRY and CDR2 SYGVKD. This CDR3 contains 14 residues. The CDR3 spells CAIRAETSSYEQYF. The CDR3 nucleotides are TGTGCCATCAGGGCCGAAACTAGCTCCTACGAGCAGTACTTC.

This clone has only a few counts. The rearrangement joins TRBV6-1 to TRBJ2-3; maybe TRBD2 (6 bases). The V end was cut by 10 bases, the J end by 2 bases, with 16 bases between. Germline V gives CDR1 MNHNS, CDR2 SASEGT. This CDR3 is 14 amino acids long. The CDR3 DNA reads TGTGCCACGGTTCACGGGCGGGACACAGATACGCAGTATTTT. As protein: CATVHGRDTDTQYF.

The V call is TRBV29-1, the J call TRBJ2-7; D not certain. With 2 bases removed from V and 2 bases from J, the gap between germline ends came to 10 bases. The germline gives CDR1 SQVTM, CDR2 ANQGSEA. The CDR3 extends over 13 amino acids. The CDR3 DNA is TGCAGCGTTGAATCCTCAGTGACCTACGAGCAGTACTTC. Its protein product is CSVESSVTYEQYF.

The rearrangement links TRBV18 to TRBJ2-3; 8 nucleotides match TRBD1. The CDR3 totals 14 residues. CDR1 is KGHSH, CDR2 LQKENI, per germline. The ends lost 3 bases at V and 1 base at J; junction bases unmatched: 0. The CDR3 reads CASSPTGGTDTQYF. The CDR3 nucleotides read TGTGCCAGCTCACCGACAGGGGGCACAGATACGCAGTATTTT.

This clone has a handful of counts. The rearrangement links TRBV7-9 to TRBJ1-3, with 7 bases aligning to TRBD1. Germline CDR1 and CDR2: SEHNR and FQNEAQ (reference sequence). With V trimmed by 6 bases and J by 4 bases, 12 bases remained unmatched. The CDR3 consists of 16 residues. The CDR3 DNA follows: TGTGCCAGCAGTTCAACAGGGGACGCGAGGGGAAACACCATATATTTT. Translation gives CASSSTGDARGNTIYF. Full variable domain (missing parts from reference TRBV7-9 and TRBJ1-3): DTGVSQNPRHKITKRGQNVTFRCDPISEHNRLYWYRQTLGQGPEFLTYFQNEAQLEKSRLLSDRFSAERPKGSFSTLEIQRTEQGDSAMYLCASSSTGDARGNTIYFGEGSWLTVV.

The genes are TRBV9 and TRBJ2-3; TRBD2 is a possible D gene (5 bases). The length of the CDR3 is 15 residues. Trimming pared 0 bases from V and 0 bases from J, leaving 8 bases between. Looked up from germline, CDR1 is SGDLS and CDR2 is YYNGEE. The CDR3, as DNA: TGTGCCAGCAGCGTAGGAGGGTCTAGCACAGATACGCAGTATTTT. Residues: CASSVGGSSTDTQYF. Combining the CDR3 with reference TRBV9 and TRBJ2-3 gives the whole variable domain DSGVTQTPKHLITATGQRVTLRCSPRSGDLSVYWYQQSLDQGLQFLIQYYNGEERAKGNILERFSAQQFPDLHSELNLSSLELGDSALYFCASSVGGSSTDTQYFGPGTRLTVL.

The rearrangement joins TRBV4-2 to TRBJ2-3; 9 bases are shared with TRBD2. J gave up 2 bases and V 0 bases, and 6 bases lay outside the gene matches. This CDR3 spans 17 amino acids. In germline, CDR1 is LGHNA, CDR2 YNFKEQ. The CDR3 is CASSQDVAGGPTDTQYF. The CDR3, as DNA: TGTGCCAGCAGCCAAGATGTGGCGGGAGGGCCCACAGATACGCAGTATTTT.

This rearrangement joins TRBV11-2 to TRBJ2-5; D may be TRBD1 or TRBD2 (5 bases each). CDR1 is SGHAT, CDR2 FQNNGV, per germline. The CDR3 has 15 residues. Deletions cut 5 bases from V and 4 bases from J, with 17 bases between. CDR3 sequence reads: CASSPGTPGTETQYF. CDR3 coding DNA: TGTGCCAGCAGCCCAGGAACCCCAGGGACAGAGACCCAGTACTTC. Together with reference TRBV11-2 and TRBJ2-5, the CDR3 gives the full variable domain: EAGVAQSPRYKIIEKRQSVAFWCNPISGHATLYWYQQILGQGPKLLIQFQNNGVVDDSQLPKDRFSAERLKGVDSTLKIQPAKLEDSAVYLCASSPGTPGTETQYFGPGTRLLVL.